This T cell receptor beta chain was recorded in a study of T cells in Graves' hyperthyroidism and ophthalmopathy. This clonotype occurred many times. Uncontrolled infection, other autoimmune disease, pregnancy or lactation led to exclusion. Trimming cost V 6 bases and J 2 bases, with 15 bases left between them. The CDR3 loop spans 15 amino acids. Germline loops: CDR1 MDHEN, CDR2 SYDVKM. From RNA transcripts, TCR beta CDR3 regions were amplified. Primed by the HTBI set, a first-round RT-PCR was run on the TCR CDR3. TCRdb independently ran MiXCR on the multiplex PCR reads; one entry per CDR3 protein. Found here are a few hundred thousand distinct CDR3 sequences, less than 20% of them singletons; the top ten hold approximately 30%.

Input material: blood. The sequence derives from a woman aged 18-29 years with Graves' hyperthyroidism that later progressed to Graves' ophthalmopathy. The chain carries TRBV28 and TRBJ2-3; D call uncertain. This chain's CDR3 is CASSKKEELTDTQYF. The CDR3 nucleotides read TGTGCCAGCAGCAAGAAAGAGGAACTCACAGATACGCAGTATTTT.